The 31 T cell receptor beta chains below were found in one sample sequenced in a study of cytomegalovirus exposure and HLA in healthy donors. Amplification used 60 Vbeta primers and 13 Jbeta primers. Here immunoSEQ multiplex PCR was the method, and the copy in TCRdb shows in-frame clones only, minus some. The table for this sample gives around 160,000 clones. The sample was PBMCs. The receptors shown here come from a woman aged 50 to 60 in good health and CMV-seronegative.

The chain employs TRBV28 and TRBJ2-7; TRBD2 agrees at 12 bases. The CDR3 runs to 15 residues. After removal of 6 bases from V and 2 bases from J, the junction contained 5 bases not matched to a gene. From germline, CDR1 is MDHEN and CDR2 SYDVKM. The CDR3 loop is CASSTLAGGTYEQYF. The CDR3 region has the DNA TGTGCCAGCAGCACACTAGCGGGAGGAACCTACGAGCAGTACTTC.

The genes are TRBV29-1 and TRBJ2-1; D might be TRBD1 (6 bases). V lost 6 bases to trimming and J lost 4 bases, with 19 bases between them. The CDR3 spans 15 residues. Looked up from germline, CDR1 is SQVTM and CDR2 is ANQGSEA. Written as DNA, the CDR3 is TGCAGCGTAAGCTCAGGGGTAGGGGTTTACAATGAGCAGTTCTTC. Its protein is CSVSSGVGVYNEQFF.

The V gene is TRBV18, the J gene TRBJ2-7, with 12 bases lining up with TRBD2. The ends lost 6 bases at V and 4 bases at J; junction bases unmatched: 13. CDR1 and CDR2 from the germline V gene are KGHSH and LQKENI. The CDR3 contains 17 residues. The CDR3 DNA follows: TGTGCCAGCTCCTCCTGGGGCACTAGCGGGAGGTCATACGAGCAGTACTTC. This encodes CASSSWGTSGRSYEQYF.

The V call is TRBV27, the J call TRBJ2-3; TRBD2 aligns across 7 bases. V was clipped by 5 bases and J by 8 bases; unmatched bases: 10. Germline V CDR1 and CDR2: MNHEY, SMNVEV (reference sequence). This CDR3 comprises 14 residues. CDR3 sequence: CASSPSRGGGTQYF. The CDR3 DNA follows: TGTGCCAGCAGTCCCTCTCGCGGGGGAGGTACGCAGTATTTT.

This rearrangement joins TRBV2 to TRBJ2-7, with D uncertain. The CDR3 contains 13 residues. Germline values: CDR1 SNHLY, CDR2 FYNNEI. V was trimmed by 6 bases and J by 5 bases, leaving 14 bases between them. For the CDR3, the DNA is TGTGCCAGCAGGCCCCCCAGCGCGGACGAGCAGTACTTC. This encodes CASRPPSADEQYF. Looking up the rest from reference TRBV2 and TRBJ2-7 gives the full variable domain: EPEVTQTPSHQVTQMGQEVILRCVPISNHLYFYWYRQILGQKVEFLVSFYNNEISEKSEIFDDQFSVERPDGSNFTLKIRSTKLEDSAMYFCASRPPSADEQYFGPGTRLTVT.

The J gene is TRBJ1-3, the V gene TRBV5-4, with TRBD1 matching 7 bases. This CDR3 contains 15 residues. Trimming at V came to 4 bases and at J to 6 bases, leaving 10 bases not matched to a gene. CDR1 and CDR2 from the germline V gene are SGHNT and YYREEE (reference sequence). CDR3 nucleotides: TGTGCCAGCAGCCAGCCTGGGACAGTCAAAAACACCATATATTTT. Protein: CASSQPGTVKNTIYF.

This chain links TRBV6-6 with TRBJ2-1; D is uncertain. Germline V gene lookup returns CDR1 MNHNY and CDR2 SVGAGI (reference sequence). CDR3 length equals 14 residues. Trimming left V 5 bases short and J 3 bases short, with 11 bases between. The CDR3 DNA reads TGTGCCAGCAGTCCGACGAGCGACTACAATGAGCAGTTCTTC. Its protein product is CASSPTSDYNEQFF.

V gene TRBV6-6 combines with J gene TRBJ1-1; 7 nucleotides align to TRBD1. The V segment lost 4 bases and the J segment 5 bases; nucleotides outside the gene matches: 7. In germline, CDR1 is MNHNY, CDR2 SVGAGI (reference sequence). The CDR3 loop spans 14 amino acids. Here the CDR3 reads CASSFINRGTEAFF. The CDR3, as DNA: TGTGCCAGCAGTTTCATAAACAGGGGTACTGAAGCTTTCTTT.

The CDR3 loop reads CATSSGTHNQPQHF. As DNA, the CDR3 is TGTGCCACCTCTTCCGGGACTCACAATCAGCCCCAGCATTTT. V gene TRBV15 combines with J gene TRBJ1-5; D is perhaps TRBD1 (5 bases). The CDR3 is 14 amino acids. The germline V gene encodes CDR1 LNHNV and CDR2 YYDKDF (reference sequence). Trimming took 8 bases from V and 3 from J, leaving 14 bases between them.

V gene TRBV5-1 combines with J gene TRBJ2-3; 8 bases line up with TRBD2. The germline CDR1 and CDR2 sequences are SGHRS and YFSETQ. V shed 0 bases and J 3 bases; nucleotides not matched to a gene: 3. CDR3 length equals 15 residues. DNA of the CDR3: TGCGCCAGCAGCTTGGGTAGCGGGACGACAGATACGCAGTATTTT. Its protein is CASSLGSGTTDTQYF.

The V call is TRBV29-1, the J call TRBJ2-5, with 8 bases lining up with TRBD1. CDR3 length: 13 residues. V lost 5 bases to trimming and J lost 6 bases; unmatched junction nucleotides: 8. CDR1 is SQVTM, CDR2 ANQGSEA, per germline. CDR3 residues: CSVLDRGQKTQYF. The CDR3 nucleotides read TGCAGCGTTCTCGACAGGGGTCAAAAGACCCAGTACTTC.

The V and J genes are TRBV15 and TRBJ2-3, with a tentative D call TRBD2 (6 bases). The CDR3 covers 12 residues. V lost 7 bases and J lost 5, with 10 bases in between. Per the germline V gene, CDR1 is LNHNV and CDR2 is YYDKDF (reference sequence). CDR3 residues: CATTEGQDTQYF. For the CDR3, the DNA is TGTGCCACCACGGAGGGCCAAGATACGCAGTATTTT. Supplemented by reference TRBV15 and TRBJ2-3, the full variable domain reads DAMVIQNPRYQVTQFGKPVTLSCSQTLNHNVMYWYQQKSSQAPKLLFHYYDKDFNNEADTPDNFQSRRPNTSFCFLDIRSPGLGDTAMYLCATTEGQDTQYFGPGTRLTVL.

V is TRBV30 and J is TRBJ1-1; D might be TRBD1 (6 bases). Per the germline V gene, CDR1 is GTSNPN and CDR2 is SVGIG (reference sequence). This CDR3 spans 14 amino acids. Trimming took 1 base from V and 1 from J, leaving 10 bases between them. CDR3 nucleotide sequence: TGTGCCTGGAGTGCAGGGACACCGAACACTGAAGCTTTCTTT. This codes for CAWSAGTPNTEAFF.

V gene TRBV5-6 combines with J gene TRBJ2-3; TRBD1 matches at 9 bases. In germline, CDR1 is SGHDT, CDR2 YYEEEE. The CDR3 runs 17 residues. V was clipped by 4 bases and J by 4 bases; unmatched bases: 13. CDR3 region: CASSKPGQGYIADTQYF. CDR3 DNA: TGTGCCAGCAGCAAGCCGGGACAGGGCTATATCGCAGATACGCAGTATTTT.

The rearrangement joins TRBV28 to TRBJ2-7; 7 positions match TRBD2. CDR1 MDHEN and CDR2 SYDVKM come from the germline V gene. The CDR3 loop spans 15 amino acids. J lost 1 base, V lost 7 bases, and 10 bases had no gene match. CDR3: CASTPGGTTSYEQYF. CDR3 bases: TGTGCCAGCACCCCAGGAGGGACTACTTCCTACGAGCAGTACTTC.

V gene TRBV5-1 combines with J gene TRBJ2-7; the match to TRBD2 covers 7 bases. J lost 3 bases, V lost 4 bases, and 7 bases had no gene match. The V gene's germline CDR1 is SGHRS and CDR2 YFSETQ. The CDR3 runs 14 residues. In nucleotides, the CDR3 is TGCGCCAGCAGCGTGGGACTAAGCCTCTACGAGCAGTACTTC. Protein product: CASSVGLSLYEQYF.

This chain joins TRBV6-1 and TRBJ2-1; the D is unclear. Germline CDR1 reads MNHNS; CDR2 reads SASEGT. The CDR3 consists of 15 residues. Trimming cost V 0 bases and J 2 bases, with 8 bases left between them. CDR3 residues: CASSEATRTYNEQFF. CDR3 nucleotide sequence: TGTGCCAGCAGTGAAGCCACCAGGACCTACAATGAGCAGTTCTTC.

This rearrangement joins TRBV18 to TRBJ2-7; a possible D gene is TRBD2 (5 bases). The CDR3 is made up of 15 amino acids. V was pared by 3 bases and J by 1 base, with 13 bases between. Germline assignment: CDR1 KGHSH and CDR2 LQKENI. The CDR3 region is CASSPVGEMSYEQYF. The CDR3 DNA sequence: TGTGCCAGCTCACCGGTCGGGGAAATGTCCTACGAGCAGTACTTC.

The V call is TRBV4-1, the J call TRBJ2-7; no clear D. Germline V gene data show CDR1 as MGHRA and CDR2 as YSYEKL. This CDR3 has 15 residues. Trimming shortened V by 1 base and J by 3 bases, and 13 bases separated the two germline ends. For the CDR3, the DNA is TGCGCCAGCAGCCAAGGCGTTCATGGAGTCTACGAGCAGTACTTC. Translation gives CASSQGVHGVYEQYF.

The rearrangement links TRBV4-2 to TRBJ1-5; no definite D call. Germline CDR1 LGHNA, CDR2 YNFKEQ. The CDR3 length is 13 residues. The germline V and J ends were trimmed by 1 base and 5 bases, with 6 bases remaining between them. The CDR3 sequence is CASSQGRDQPQHF. CDR3 DNA: TGTGCCAGCAGCCAAGGACGGGATCAGCCCCAGCATTTT.

The rearrangement links TRBV5-1 to TRBJ1-1; D may be TRBD1 (6 bases). The germline V and J ends were trimmed by 0 bases and 1 base, with 13 bases remaining between them. This CDR3 has 16 residues. CDR1 is SGHRS, CDR2 YFSETQ, per germline. The CDR3 nucleotides read TGCGCCAGCAGCTTGGAGGGTAGGGGGAGGAACACTGAAGCTTTCTTT. Protein: CASSLEGRGRNTEAFF.

The chain uses TRBV9 and TRBJ2-1; TRBD1 might be the D (6 bases). This CDR3 is 16 amino acids long. V lost 3 bases and J lost 6, with 19 bases in between. Per germline, CDR1 SGDLS and CDR2 YYNGEE. The DNA of the CDR3 is TGTGCCAGCAGCGCACCTACTGGACAGCCAAGCAATGAGCAGTTCTTC. This gives the protein CASSAPTGQPSNEQFF.

The chain recombines TRBV7-3 with TRBJ2-5, with D possibly matching TRBD2 (5 bases). Germline values: CDR1 SGHTA, CDR2 FQGTGA. The CDR3 totals 14 residues. Trimming took 0 bases from V and 5 from J, leaving 10 bases between them. The CDR3 region is CASSLTGAEETQYF. The DNA of the CDR3 is TGTGCCAGCAGCTTAACGGGAGCAGAGGAGACCCAGTACTTC.

This chain links TRBV4-2 with TRBJ1-6, with D tentatively TRBD1 (5 bases). In germline, CDR1 is LGHNA, CDR2 YNFKEQ. CDR3 length equals 16 residues. V lost 0 bases, J lost 7 bases, and 13 bases lay in between. CDR3 sequence: CASSQDRRGLNSPLHF. The DNA of the CDR3 is TGTGCCAGCAGCCAAGATAGGAGGGGCTTAAATTCACCCCTCCACTTT.

V and J are TRBV6-1 and TRBJ2-2; TRBD1 matches 9 bases. Germline lookup yields CDR1 MNHNS and CDR2 SASEGT. V trimming: 5 bases; J trimming: 3 bases; junction bases outside the gene matches: 4. There are 15 residues in the CDR3. CDR3 bases: TGTGCCAGCAGTACCGGGACAGGGCACACCGGGGAGCTGTTTTTT. Residues: CASSTGTGHTGELFF.

The chain joins TRBV7-8 to TRBJ2-7; 11 nucleotides align to TRBD2. Germline V CDR1 and CDR2: SGHVS, FQNEAQ. With 4 bases clipped from V and 6 bases from J, the junction kept 8 bases outside the gene matches. The length of the CDR3 is 15 residues. The CDR3 coding sequence is TGTGCCAGCAGCTCCCACCTGACTAGCGGGGCCGAGCAGTACTTC. This sequence encodes CASSSHLTSGAEQYF.

The chain links TRBV5-1 to TRBJ2-5, with 12 bases lining up with TRBD2. CDR1 is SGHRS, CDR2 YFSETQ, per germline. The length of the CDR3 is 16 residues. After removal of 6 bases from V and 4 bases from J, the junction contained 10 bases not matched to a gene. CDR3: CASNLAGGSYRETQYF. Written as DNA, the CDR3 is TGCGCCAGCAACCTAGCGGGGGGGAGTTATCGAGAGACCCAGTACTTC.

The chain has TRBV6-1 and TRBJ1-5, with TRBD1 matching over 8 bases. The CDR3 loop spans 15 amino acids. V trimming: 6 bases; J trimming: 0 bases; junction bases outside the gene matches: 4. Germline-derived CDR1 and CDR2 are MNHNS and SASEGT. This chain's CDR3 is CASRDRVYSNQPQHF. DNA of the CDR3: TGTGCCAGCAGGGACAGGGTCTATAGCAATCAGCCCCAGCATTTT.

The rearrangement links TRBV7-9 to TRBJ1-2; TRBD1 agrees at 9 bases. The germline gives CDR1 SEHNR, CDR2 FQNEAQ (reference sequence). The V segment lost 6 bases and the J segment 1 base; nucleotides outside the gene matches: 6. CDR3 length equals 15 residues. The CDR3 nucleotides are TGTGCCAGCAGTCCGGGACAGGGACATAACTATGGCTACACCTTC. As protein: CASSPGQGHNYGYTF.

The chain is built from TRBV11-2 and TRBJ2-1; no clear D gene. Germline-derived CDR1 and CDR2 are SGHAT and FQNNGV. Trimming took 4 bases from V and 12 from J, leaving 13 bases between them. The CDR3 consists of 12 residues. The CDR3 sequence is CASSSSRNLQFF. As DNA, the CDR3 is TGTGCCAGCAGCTCCTCTCGCAACTTGCAGTTCTTC.

This chain joins TRBV18 and TRBJ1-4; TRBD1 matches 7 bases. The CDR3 is made up of 13 amino acids. The V gene end was trimmed by 6 bases and the J gene end by 8 bases; junction bases not matched to a gene: 6. Germline CDR1 and CDR2: KGHSH and LQKENI. The CDR3 coding sequence is TGTGCCAGCTCCCCCGACAGGGTCGAAAAACTGTTTTTT. Residues: CASSPDRVEKLFF. Full variable domain (missing parts from reference TRBV18 and TRBJ1-4): NAGVMQNPRHLVRRRGQEARLRCSPMKGHSHVYWYRQLPEEGLKFMVYLQKENIIDESGMPKERFSAEFPKEGPSILRIQQVVRGDSAAYFCASSPDRVEKLFFGSGTQLSVL.